This TCR beta chain is drawn from a study of blood T cell repertoires in COVID-19. Study-level background: T cells, B-cell-depleted T cells, or PBMCs provided the cDNA or gDNA that served as material.

As processed by the authors: Reference gene primer amplification in the assay estimated nucleated cell counts. The data were produced by immunoSEQ multiplex PCR, yet TCRdb's version contains in-frame clones alone and is incomplete. V, J and clone size are those of that table, while D and trimming were read from the DNA. The profile covers 210,000 or so clones, with approximately 90% appearing a single time and less than 3.5% taken by the ten largest. The Seattle patients joined while their infection was active and were tracked longitudinally afterward. The trim removed 2 bases at V and 7 bases at J, leaving 13 bases unmatched. CDR1 and CDR2 from the germline V gene are MGHDK and SYGVNS. This CDR3 is 16 amino acids long.

The genes are TRBV25-1 and TRBJ2-7; 8 nucleotides match TRBD2. The sequence was obtained from a man aged 25-45 years with COVID-19, enrolled during active disease. The sample comprised peripheral blood. The CDR3 loop reads CASSERKTGGPGEQYF. CDR3 bases: TGTGCCAGCAGTGAAAGGAAAACGGGAGGGCCGGGGGAGCAGTACTTC.